The 15 T cell receptor beta chains below come from one sample, sequenced in a study of blood T cell repertoires in COVID-19. Profiling relied on immunoSEQ multiplex PCR, and the TCRdb table lists in-frame clones only, not all of them. This sample yields about 80,000 clones, of which 82% are seen a single time; roughly 12% belongs to the top ten. Sample: peripheral blood. The receptors come from a man at least 80 years old with acute or convalescent COVID-19.

This clone was found a few times. DNA for the CDR3: TGTGCCAGCAAACAAGCGAACACCGGGGAGCTGTTTTTT. Its protein is CASKQANTGELFF. The rearrangement uses TRBV3-1 (or the pseudogene TRBV3-2) and TRBJ2-2; no clear D gene. CDR3 length: 13 residues. CDR1 LGHDT and CDR2 YNNKEL come from the germline V gene (reference sequence). The V end was cut by 7 bases, the J end by 0 bases, with 6 bases between.

The chain recombines TRBV2 with TRBJ1-5; 7 nucleotides match TRBD1. This CDR3 has 13 amino acids. J was trimmed by 7 bases and V by 5 bases; bases with no gene match: 5. Germline V CDR1 and CDR2: SNHLY, FYNNEI. CDR3 protein: CASSLGGAQPQHF. In DNA form, the CDR3 reads TGTGCCAGCAGTTTAGGGGGCGCGCAGCCCCAGCATTTT.

CDR3 sequence (DNA): TGTGCCACTAGAGTTCACGAGATGGCGTCCTACGAGCAGTACTTC. Protein sequence: CATRVHEMASYEQYF. This chain uses TRBV6-5 with TRBJ2-7; D call uncertain. Germline values: CDR1 MNHEY, CDR2 SVGAGI. The germline V and J ends were trimmed by 10 bases and 1 base, with 20 bases remaining between them. The CDR3 consists of 15 residues.

This clone was seen a few times. The chain links TRBV30 to TRBJ2-2; D possibly corresponds to TRBD2 (5 bases). CDR3 length: 13 residues. V gave up 0 bases and J gave up 6 bases, with 8 bases separating them. Germline V gene lookup returns CDR1 GTSNPN and CDR2 SVGIG (reference sequence). The CDR3 loop is CAWSVLDPGELFF. CDR3 DNA sequence: TGTGCCTGGAGTGTACTAGATCCCGGGGAGCTGTTTTTT.

This chain links TRBV6-5 with TRBJ1-2, with TRBD1 matching over 7 bases. Per the germline V gene, CDR1 is MNHEY and CDR2 is SVGAGI. V lost 6 bases and J lost 10; bases outside the gene matches: 8. The CDR3 covers 12 residues. The CDR3 nucleotides read TGTGCCAGCAGGGTAATTACAGGGGACTACACCTTC. Its protein product is CASRVITGDYTF.

The genes are TRBV2 and TRBJ2-7; perhaps TRBD2 as D (5 bases). Trimming shortened V by 5 bases and J by 7 bases, and 18 bases separated the two germline ends. The CDR3 is 14 amino acids. From germline, CDR1 is SNHLY and CDR2 FYNNEI. CDR3 in amino acids: CASSIYRGPGEQYF. In nucleotides, the CDR3 is TGTGCCAGCAGTATTTATCGAGGCCCGGGGGAGCAGTACTTC.

The chain carries TRBV5-5 and TRBJ1-5; the D is unclear. Between the trimmed V and J ends, which lost 4 bases and 4 bases, there was a span of 12 bases. The V gene's germline CDR1 is SGHKS and CDR2 YYEKEE (reference sequence). This CDR3 contains 14 residues. CDR3 DNA: TGTGCCAGCAGCCAAGCAAGCGAGAATCAGCCCCAGCATTTT. Its translation: CASSQASENQPQHF.

The chain links TRBV13 to TRBJ2-5; 7 nucleotides line up with TRBD2. Germline loops: CDR1 PRHDT, CDR2 FYEKMQ (reference sequence). This CDR3 spans 15 amino acids. After removal of 2 bases from V and 7 bases from J, the junction contained 10 bases not matched to a gene. Here the CDR3 DNA reads TGTGCCAGCAGCTTACGCGGGGGTAGCTTTGGGACCCAGTACTTC. Translating gives CASSLRGGSFGTQYF.

The chain carries TRBV9 and TRBJ2-2; TRBD2 agrees at 8 bases. The CDR3 runs 15 residues. The germline CDR1 and CDR2 sequences are SGDLS and YYNGEE. The junction had 10 bases not matched to a gene; V was cut back by 3 bases and J by 9 bases. This CDR3 reads CASSASGGLGRELFF. DNA for the CDR3: TGTGCCAGCAGCGCTTCGGGGGGGCTAGGCCGGGAGCTGTTTTTT.

The rearrangement links TRBV7-6 to TRBJ2-3; 8 nucleotides agree with TRBD2. The CDR3 consists of 15 residues. CDR1 and CDR2 (germline): SGHVS, FNYEAQ. Trimming took 2 bases from V and 3 from J; bases not matched to a gene: 4. This CDR3 reads CASSLFQRETDTQYF. CDR3 in DNA: TGTGCCAGCAGCTTATTCCAGCGGGAGACAGATACGCAGTATTTT.

The chain recombines TRBV19 with TRBJ2-5, with TRBD2 matching 8 bases. The CDR3 totals 16 residues. The germline V gene has CDR1 LNHDA and CDR2 SQIVND (reference sequence). V gave up 1 base and J gave up 0 bases; unmatched junction bases: 4. For the CDR3, the DNA is TGTGCCAGTAGTATAGTGGGCGGGGGGTACCAAGAGACCCAGTACTTC. Amino acid sequence: CASSIVGGGYQETQYF.

CDR3 sequence reads: CASSLDRSSNFF. The CDR3 DNA sequence: TGTGCCAGCAGTTTAGACCGGAGTAGTAATTTCTTT. The chain couples TRBV12-3 or TRBV12-4 to TRBJ1-1, with D unclear. This CDR3 contains 12 residues. V was pared by 1 base and J by 13 bases, with 13 bases between.

This chain joins TRBV6-6 and TRBJ1-2, with unresolved D. Germline V CDR1 and CDR2: MNHNY, SVGAGI (reference sequence). Trimming left V 4 bases short and J 13 bases short, with 16 bases between. CDR3 length: 12 residues. The CDR3 region has the DNA TGTGCCAGCAGTTCGGGATACGGGGATTGCACCTTC. Protein product: CASSSGYGDCTF.

The chain joins TRBV9 to TRBJ2-1, with 7 bases aligning to TRBD1. The V gene's germline CDR1 is SGDLS and CDR2 YYNGEE. This CDR3 comprises 20 residues. J was trimmed by 3 bases and V by 0 bases; bases with no gene match: 18. CDR3 nucleotide sequence: TGTGCCAGCAGCGTAGACAGGGGCAGCTTTGCGGTTGATGTCTACAATGAGCAGTTCTTC. Translating gives CASSVDRGSFAVDVYNEQFF.

In regard to this clone: The sample holds other DNA sequences that translate to the same CDR3. This sequence joins TRBV5-1 and TRBJ1-1; no clear D gene. The V gene's germline CDR1 is SGHRS and CDR2 YFSETQ. The CDR3 is made up of 13 amino acids. With 0 bases removed from V and 1 base from J, the gap between germline ends came to 4 bases. DNA for the CDR3: TGCGCCAGCAGCTTGGCACAGAACACTGAAGCTTTCTTT. Protein sequence: CASSLAQNTEAFF.